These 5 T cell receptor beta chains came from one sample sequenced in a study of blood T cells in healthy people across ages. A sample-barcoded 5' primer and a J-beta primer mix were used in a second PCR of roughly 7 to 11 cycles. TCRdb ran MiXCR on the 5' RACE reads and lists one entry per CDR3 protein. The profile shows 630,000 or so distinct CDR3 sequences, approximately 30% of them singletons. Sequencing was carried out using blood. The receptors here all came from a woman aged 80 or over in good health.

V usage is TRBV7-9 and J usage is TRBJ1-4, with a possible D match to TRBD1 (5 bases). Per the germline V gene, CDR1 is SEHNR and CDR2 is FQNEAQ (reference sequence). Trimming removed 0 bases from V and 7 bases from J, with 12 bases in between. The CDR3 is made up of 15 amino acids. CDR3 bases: TGTGCCAGCAGCTTAGCGACCGGGGCCAGTGAAAAACTGTTTTTT. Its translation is CASSLATGASEKLFF.

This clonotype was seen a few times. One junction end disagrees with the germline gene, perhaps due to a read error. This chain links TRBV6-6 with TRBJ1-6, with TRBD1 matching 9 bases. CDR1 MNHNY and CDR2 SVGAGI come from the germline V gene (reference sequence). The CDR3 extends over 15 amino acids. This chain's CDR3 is CASSNSQGADSPLHF. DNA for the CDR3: TGTGCCAGCAGTAACTCACAGGGGGCTGATTCACCCCTCCACTTT.

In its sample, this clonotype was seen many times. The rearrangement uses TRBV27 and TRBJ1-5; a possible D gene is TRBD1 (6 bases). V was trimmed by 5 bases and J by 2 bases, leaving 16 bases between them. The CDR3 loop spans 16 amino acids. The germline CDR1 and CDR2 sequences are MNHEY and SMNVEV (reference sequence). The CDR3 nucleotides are TGTGCCAGCAGTGTCACGGGACAAGGTGGCAATCAGCCCCAGCATTTT. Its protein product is CASSVTGQGGNQPQHF.

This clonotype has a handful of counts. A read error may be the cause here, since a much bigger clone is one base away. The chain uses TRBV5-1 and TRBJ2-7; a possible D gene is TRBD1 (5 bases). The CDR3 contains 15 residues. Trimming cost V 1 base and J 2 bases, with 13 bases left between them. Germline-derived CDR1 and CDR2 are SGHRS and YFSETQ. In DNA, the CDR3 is TGCGCCAGCAGCTTGAGGCAGGGTACTACCTACGAGCAGTACTTC. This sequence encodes CASSLRQGTTYEQYF.

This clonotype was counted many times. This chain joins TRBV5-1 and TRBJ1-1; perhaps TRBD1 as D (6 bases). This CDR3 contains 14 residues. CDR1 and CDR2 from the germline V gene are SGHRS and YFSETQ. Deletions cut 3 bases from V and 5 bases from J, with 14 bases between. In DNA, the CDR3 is TGCGCCAGCAGCTCCGAAATGACAGGAACTGAAGCTTTCTTT. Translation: CASSSEMTGTEAFF.